This T cell receptor beta chain was identified during a study of human T cells and chemical hapten exposure (dated by TCRdb to about 2021). Background on the whole study: For sensitization, 2% DPC in acetone was applied to an approximately 2 cm by approximately 2 cm area of upper inner arm skin. Throughout the approximately 24-week study period, patients were also given weekly therapeutic DPC doses on the scalp. Patch testing was done on the upper back using Finn chambers containing 0.01% DPC, and results were scored after 6 days according to International Contact Dermatitis Research Group standards. The patient cohort, mostly female, included alopecia areata with under or over 50% scalp involvement, alopecia totalis and alopecia universalis. The libraries were sequenced as a pool, and the TCR yield per sample differed mostly because of small variations in library volumes within the pool. This study followed changes in the peripheral blood TCR repertoire in vivo during primary and secondary sensitization of alopecia patients to the hapten diphenylcyclopropenone (DPC). Blood was sampled from patients pre-sensitization (week 0) and at 2, 6 and about 24 weeks after DPC sensitization. Twenty-nine alopecia patients gave blood for TCR sequencing at one to four time points (pre-sensitization, 2, 6 and 24 weeks). Results the study describes overall, beyond this receptor: A positive correlation was found between the number of PT1 expanded TCRs and patch test score, with significance reached at thresholds 8, 16 and 32 but not 4. Expanded TCRs formed significantly more large CDR3 similarity clusters than pre-sensitization or healthy control sets, consistent with antigen-driven responses. Alopecia, a presumed autoimmune disease, was present in all patients, so the immune response of the patients might differ from that of healthy individuals. After repeated subsampling, changes were observed in the strength of the expansion versus patch-test correlation and in the threshold at which the correlation became significant. No change with DPC sensitization was found in the number of TCRs above 1 in 1000 frequency, and no evidence of global repertoire structure alterations was found.

Library preparation employed RACE. The instrument was a NextSeq 500. During library preparation, unique molecular identifiers were attached to individual cDNA molecules so that TCRs could be counted quantitatively and reproducibly. For every blood RNA sample, sequencing covered both the TCR alpha and TCR beta chains. The paper's data handling went like this. The median number of TCRs per sample was approximately 93,000, ranging from about 20,000 to 690,600. V, J and CDR3 annotation of the TCR reads was carried out using the Decombinator software suite. Every sample was subsampled to the same number of TCRs (28,000) for the PS versus PT1 abundance plots. TCRs were defined as expanded if absent before sensitization and observed at least eight times at the 2-week time point. TCRdb reanalyzed the raw reads on its own, using fastp at Q25 for trimming and MiXCR for clone calling, and kept in-frame beta chains. Each CDR3 protein gets just one entry, which takes the most common genes and DNA from the rows behind it. Here the V and J calls rest on TCRdb's processing, not on the authors' analysis. In this sample the table shows around 71,000 distinct CDR3 sequences, 9.8% of which occur a single time. The ten largest clones represent 2.5% to 4% of the sample.

This clonotype has just a few counts. The antigen it recognizes is unknown. The record has no base qualities; no much larger clone is one base away. This specimen's time point label, per the study, means: patch test 1, 2 weeks after DPC sensitization. What this sample's treatment or condition label stands for: therapeutic diphenylcyclopropenone sensitization with weekly scalp DPC. At every patch-test visit, the blood draw took place before the patch test was put on. Patients were eligible if aged 18 to 70, diagnosed with alopecia and judged suitable for DPC therapy, and pregnant patients were excluded. Total RNA was isolated from unfractionated whole blood collected in Tempus Blood RNA tubes. V is shortened by 6 bases, J by 2 bases, and the region joining them spans 16 bases. The germline V gene provides CDR1 SQVTM and CDR2 ANQGSEA. Counted from cysteine to phenylalanine, this CDR3 has 14 amino acids. Only the CDR3 DNA stays, 42 bases, in frame from base 1.

This receptor was obtained from a woman in her forties with alopecia areata. Some clones in this sample may be carry-over from other donors' samples. This receptor chain uses TRBV29-1 and TRBJ2-5, with a weak D call of TRBD1 (5 bases match). Sequencing used whole blood, obtained in connection with sensitization to the hapten diphenylcyclopropenone (DPC). In nucleotides, the sequence is TGCAGCGTCCATCCCCAAGCAGGGCAAGAGACCCAGTACTTC. It translates as CSVHPQAGQETQYF.